This record covers a single T cell receptor (beta chain). The data stem from a study of cytomegalovirus exposure and HLA in healthy donors. The PCR employed 60 Vbeta primers together with 13 Jbeta primers. Here immunoSEQ multiplex PCR was the method, and the copy in TCRdb shows in-frame clones only, minus some. The table includes some 190,000 clones, around 81% detected once. The CDR3 totals 18 residues. Between the trimmed V and J ends, which lost 3 bases and 0 bases, there was a span of 18 bases. The germline V gene has CDR1 LNHDA and CDR2 SQIVND (reference sequence). The source of this sequence is a young man in good health and CMV-seronegative. The material sequenced was PBMCs. The chain links TRBV19 to TRBJ1-3, with D unclear. The CDR3 loop reads CASSIIQRRGYSGNTIYF. The CDR3 DNA reads TGTGCCAGTAGTATCATTCAGAGGCGTGGGTACTCTGGAAACACCATATATTTT.